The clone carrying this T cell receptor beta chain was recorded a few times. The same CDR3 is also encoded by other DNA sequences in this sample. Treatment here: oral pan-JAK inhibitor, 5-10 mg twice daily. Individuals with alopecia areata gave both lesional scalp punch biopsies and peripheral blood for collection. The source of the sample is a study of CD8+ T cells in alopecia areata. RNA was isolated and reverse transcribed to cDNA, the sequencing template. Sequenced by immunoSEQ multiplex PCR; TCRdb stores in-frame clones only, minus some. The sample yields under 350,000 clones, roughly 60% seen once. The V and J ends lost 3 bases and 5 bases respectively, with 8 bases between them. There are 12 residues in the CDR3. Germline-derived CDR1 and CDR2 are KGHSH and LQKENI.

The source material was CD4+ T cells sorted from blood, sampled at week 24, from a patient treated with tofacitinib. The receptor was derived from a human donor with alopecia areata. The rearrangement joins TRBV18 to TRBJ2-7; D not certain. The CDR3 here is CASSPLGDEQYF. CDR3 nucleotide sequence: TGTGCCAGCTCACCTCTTGGGGACGAGCAGTACTTC. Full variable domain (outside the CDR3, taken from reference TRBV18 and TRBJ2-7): NAGVMQNPRHLVRRRGQEARLRCSPMKGHSHVYWYRQLPEEGLKFMVYLQKENIIDESGMPKERFSAEFPKEGPSILRIQQVVRGDSAAYFCASSPLGDEQYFGPGTRLTVT.